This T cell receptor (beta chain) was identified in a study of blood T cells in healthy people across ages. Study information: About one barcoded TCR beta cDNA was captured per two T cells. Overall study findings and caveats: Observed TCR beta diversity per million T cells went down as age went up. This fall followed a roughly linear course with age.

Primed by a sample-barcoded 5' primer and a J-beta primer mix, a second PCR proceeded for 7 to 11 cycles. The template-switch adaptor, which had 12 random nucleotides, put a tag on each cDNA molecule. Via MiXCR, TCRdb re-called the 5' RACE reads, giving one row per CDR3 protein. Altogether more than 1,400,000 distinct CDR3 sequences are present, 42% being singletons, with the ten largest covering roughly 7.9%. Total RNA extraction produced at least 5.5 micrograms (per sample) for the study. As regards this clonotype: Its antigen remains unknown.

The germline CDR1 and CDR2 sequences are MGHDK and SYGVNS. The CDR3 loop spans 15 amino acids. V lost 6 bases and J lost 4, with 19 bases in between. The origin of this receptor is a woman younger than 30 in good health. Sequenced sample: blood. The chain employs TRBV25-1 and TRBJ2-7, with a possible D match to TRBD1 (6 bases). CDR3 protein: CASSDPQGMPYEQYF. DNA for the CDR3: TGTGCCAGCAGCGACCCCCAGGGGATGCCTTACGAGCAGTACTTC.